The 4 T cell receptor beta chains below were found in one sample sequenced in a study of blood T cell repertoires in COVID-19. Generated by immunoSEQ multiplex PCR, the TCRdb table keeps only in-frame clones and is missing some. The table records around 300,000 clones, around 89% of them present only once. Sequenced input: PBMCs or T cells enriched from blood (not recorded which). The source of these receptors is a woman aged 45-65 years who had recovered from COVID-19.

The chain is built from TRBV19 and TRBJ1-5; no definite D call. Germline lookup yields CDR1 LNHDA and CDR2 SQIVND (reference sequence). This CDR3 spans 15 amino acids. The germline V and J ends were trimmed by 3 bases and 0 bases, with 9 bases remaining between them. This CDR3 is CASSIISVSNQPQHF. CDR3 DNA: TGTGCCAGTAGTATCATTTCGGTTAGCAATCAGCCCCAGCATTTT.

The chain uses TRBV6-5 and TRBJ1-1; 8 nucleotides align to TRBD1. The germline V gene has CDR1 MNHEY and CDR2 SVGAGI. The V segment lost 7 bases and the J segment 5 bases; nucleotides outside the gene matches: 6. CDR3 length: 13 residues. In nucleotides, the CDR3 is TGTGCCAGCACCGGACAGGGATGGACTGAAGCTTTCTTT. Its translation is CASTGQGWTEAFF.

This chain connects TRBV7-9 to TRBJ1-6; 8 bases agree with TRBD1. The ends lost 10 bases at V and 6 bases at J; junction bases unmatched: 20. This CDR3 has 18 amino acids. The germline V gene encodes CDR1 SEHNR and CDR2 FQNEAQ (reference sequence). The CDR3 DNA follows: TGTGCCATTGAGGACAGGGCGCAGTATTCACCGGTTAATTCACCCCTCCACTTT. Translating gives CAIEDRAQYSPVNSPLHF.

The gene calls are TRBV28 and TRBJ1-4; D may be TRBD1 (5 bases). With 3 bases removed from V and 3 bases from J, the gap between germline ends came to 11 bases. Germline V CDR1 and CDR2: MDHEN, SYDVKM. The CDR3 has 15 residues. The CDR3 nucleotides are TGTGCCAGCAGTTTGGGGGGGAGCGCTAATGAAAAACTGTTTTTT. Translated: CASSLGGSANEKLFF. Drawing the rest from reference TRBV28 and TRBJ1-4, the complete variable domain is DVKVTQSSRYLVKRTGEKVFLECVQDMDHENMFWYRQDPGLGLRLIYFSYDVKMKEKGDIPEGYSVSREKKERFSLILESASTNQTSMYLCASSLGGSANEKLFFGSGTQLSVL.